One T cell receptor beta chain is described in this entry. These data come from a study of blood T cell repertoires in COVID-19. At the level of the study: From the United States, Italy and Spain came samples of acute and convalescent COVID-19.

Methods used by the authors: Amplification of reference gene primers was used by the study to estimate nucleated cell counts. The data were produced by immunoSEQ multiplex PCR, yet TCRdb's version contains in-frame clones alone and is incomplete. The V and J calls and clone size come from that table; D and trimming were worked out from the DNA. The sample consists of 200,000 to 250,000 clones, roughly nine tenths of them appearing once. This CDR3 spans 16 amino acids. The junction had 6 bases not matched to a gene; V was cut back by 2 bases and J by 0 bases. Per germline, CDR1 GTSNPN and CDR2 SVGIG (reference sequence).

Source material: PBMCs or T cells enriched from blood (not recorded which). The V call is TRBV30, the J call TRBJ2-4; 8 bases align to TRBD2. This receptor was taken from a woman in her forties or fifties in a cohort exposed to, infected with or recovered from COVID-19 (not recorded which). CDR3 amino acids: CAWSFLAGLAKNIQYF. The CDR3 DNA reads as TGTGCCTGGAGTTTTCTAGCGGGCTTAGCCAAAAACATTCAGTACTTC.